This TCR beta chain originates from a study of regulatory T cells in long-lasting Graves disease listed by TCRdb under 2021. Turning to the overall study: Persistent Graves' disease was defined as persistently positive TSH receptor autoantibodies together with antithyroid drug treatment for over 5 years. This study used TCR sequencing and RNA sequencing of peripheral blood to compare persistent Graves' disease patients against newly diagnosed Graves' disease patients. A total of roughly 33 samples underwent TCR sequencing: around 13 from persistent and roughly 20 from newly diagnosed Graves' disease patients. The study took place in China and was registered as a clinical trial. Persistent Graves' disease patients in the clinical cohort had taken antithyroid drugs for approximately 9.5 years on average. Points the paper makes about the study in general: As a limitation, the authors acknowledged that the small sample size may reduce accuracy. Only the TCR beta chain was sequenced and analyzed. Peripheral blood alone was examined, since thyroid tissue, which constituted the primary lesion, could not be accessed. TRBV28, TRBJ1-2 and TRBJ2-5 were preferentially used in persistent disease, while TRBV20-1 and TRBJ2-1 were favored in newly diagnosed disease. Patients with persistent disease shared more public clonotypes (about 2,500) than newly diagnosed patients did (roughly 970). Compared with newly diagnosed patients, patients with persistent Graves' disease had lower TCR Shannon entropy and fewer highly expanded clones, which suggests clonal expansion.

Library preparation employed multiplex PCR. Sequencing used an Illumina HiSeq 4000. TCR beta libraries were built with iRepertoire HTBI primers and Arm-PCR amplification of CDR3 regions. Before sequencing, the PCR products underwent gel purification. Per the authors' processing: Across samples, roughly 60 TRBV and 13 to 15 TRBJ segments were identified and used for gene usage analysis of CDR3 amino acid clonotypes. Filtered high-quality paired reads were merged into contigs using COPE and FqMerger. BLAST was used to align contigs to IMGT TRBV, TRBD and TRBJ reference genes, with CDR3 defined following IMGT. Any clonotype with a frequency above 0.1% was classified as a highly expanded clone. Repertoire diversity was measured by Shannon entropy, and V-J evenness by the Gini coefficient. A clonotype found in more than one individual was treated as public. TCRdb handled the public reads itself, with Q25 trimming in fastp and clone calling in MiXCR, and kept productive beta chains. Rows with one shared CDR3 protein collapse into an entry with the most common genes and DNA. The V and J calls were determined by TCRdb, not by the authors. The sample includes about 470,000 distinct CDR3 sequences, with less than 25% observed a single time. The ten largest clonotypes hold 6.5% to 8% of the sample.

There are many counts of this clonotype. Its binding antigen is unknown. Qualities for individual bases were not recorded, and no much larger clone is one base off. Interpreted using the paper, the time point label stands for: persistent/refractory GD, antithyroid drugs over 5 years with positive TRAb. For both TCR sequencing and RNA sequencing, RNA was extracted from PBMCs using TRIzol. The diagnosis of Graves' disease was made according to American Thyroid Association guidelines. The patients came from an endocrinology department in Xi'an, China. Each patient gave about 9.1 milliliters of peripheral blood, collected in an EDTA anticoagulant tube. Ficoll Paque Plus density gradient separation was used to isolate PBMCs, and no further T cell sorting was done. An Agilent 2100 Bioanalyzer and agarose gel were used to check RNA quality, while a NanoDrop 2000 measured RNA concentration. From its cysteine to its phenylalanine, the CDR3 spans 11 amino acids. The only DNA kept is the CDR3, 33 bases in frame from the first base. The germline V gene gives CDR1 as SQVTM and CDR2 as ANQGSEA. Trimming costs V 6 bases and J 4 bases, and their ends lie 9 bases apart.

The rearranged chain carries TRBV29-1 and TRBJ1-1; TRBD1 is a possible D gene, resting on 5 matching bases. The receptor was derived from a female donor with Graves disease. This sample comprised peripheral blood mononuclear cells (PBMCs), obtained when the disease was refractory, from a patient treated with antithyroid drugs. The nucleotide sequence reads TGCAGCGTGGGGGGTACCACTGAAGCTTTCTTT. This codes for CSVGGTTEAFF.